A selection of T cell receptor beta chains follows, all from one sample in a study of blood T cells in healthy people across ages. TCRdb re-called the 5' RACE reads through MiXCR, storing one row per CDR3 protein. The sample consists of about 1,000,000 distinct CDR3 sequences, 45% of them appearing once. Sequenced input: blood. The receptors stem from a woman aged 55-69 years in good health. Both conserved end residues are part of each CDR3. Each record gives: J gene, clone size, D gene, V gene, CDR3 DNA, CDR3 protein. The D gene is left open where the match is weak. Only part of the rows carry a size: once, few, many, or a class if the clone is expanded.

>TRBJ2-3|few|.|TRBV29-1
TGCAGCGTTGCCCCACAAACAGATACGCAGTATTTT
CSVAPQTDTQYF
>TRBJ2-4|.|.|TRBV4-3
TGCGCCAGCAGCCAAGATCTAAGGGTGGTTCAGTACTTC
CASSQDLRVVQYF
>TRBJ2-6|.|.|TRBV6-4
TGTGCCAGCAGTCCGGAGGGAGCTTCTGGGGCCAACGTCCTGACTTTC
CASSPEGASGANVLTF
>TRBJ1-2|.|.|TRBV9
TGTGCCAGCAGCGAGGGAGGGATCCAACCTCGCTATGGCTACACCTTC
CASSEGGIQPRYGYTF
>TRBJ1-1|.|.|TRBV6-2/TRBV6-3
TGTGCCAGCGAAGACCAGGGTATGGGCACTGAAGCTTTCTTT
CASEDQGMGTEAFF
>TRBJ2-3|.|.|TRBV10-1
TGCGCCAGCAGTGACCCGACGGATGGATGGGCAGATACGCAGTATTTT
CASSDPTDGWADTQYF
>TRBJ1-1|.|.|TRBV10-3
TGTGCCATCAGTGAGGCCGGGGAGGGCACTGAAGCTTTCTTT
CAISEAGEGTEAFF
>TRBJ2-1|.|TRBD2|TRBV7-8
TGTGCCAGCAGCTTACGACTAGCGGGAGGTCAGGATGAGCAGTTCTTC
CASSLRLAGGQDEQFF
>TRBJ1-4|.|.|TRBV7-9
TGTGCCAGCAGCTCCGCCAAAGAGACTAATGAAAAACTGTTTTTT
CASSSAKETNEKLFF
>TRBJ2-7|.|TRBD1|TRBV25-1
TGTGCCAGCACCGCCGGGACAGGGGCCTACGAGCAGTACTTC
CASTAGTGAYEQYF
>TRBJ2-7|.|TRBD2|TRBV9
TGTGCCAGCAGCGTAAGGGCTAGCGGGAATTACAATGAGCAGTACTTC
CASSVRASGNYNEQYF
>TRBJ1-1|.|.|TRBV28
TGTGCCAGCAGTTTGGGAGCGGGGACAAGGAACACTGAAGCTTTCTTT
CASSLGAGTRNTEAFF
>TRBJ2-7|.|.|TRBV6-5
TGTGCCAGCAGTTACTCGTCCGGGACTGCCTACAATGAGCAGTACTTC
CASSYSSGTAYNEQYF
>TRBJ2-3|.|.|TRBV15
TGTGCCACCAGCAGCGGGTTCGATACGCAGTATTTT
CATSSGFDTQYF
>TRBJ2-7|.|TRBD1|TRBV29-1
TGCAGCGTTGAATCTCCGGGACAGGGGGCTTGGGAGCAGTACTTC
CSVESPGQGAWEQYF
>TRBJ2-5|.|.|TRBV2
TGTGCCAGCATGGGGGGAGGGACCCAGTACTTC
CASMGGGTQYF
>TRBJ2-3|.|.|TRBV20-1
TGCAGTGCTAGAGTTTCAGAGAGCACAGATACGCAGTATTTT
CSARVSESTDTQYF
>TRBJ2-7|few|TRBD2|TRBV20-1
TGCAGTGCGACACCCCTGGGGGCGGGAGGGCCGTACGAGCAGTACTTC
CSATPLGAGGPYEQYF
>TRBJ2-3|few|TRBD2|TRBV14
TGTGCCAGCAGTACTACTAGCGGGAGTTTAGATACGCAGTATTTT
CASSTTSGSLDTQYF
>TRBJ1-2|few|.|TRBV12-3/TRBV12-4
TGTGCCAGCAGTTCTCGGGGGGGTCTTGATGGCTACACCTTC
CASSSRGGLDGYTF
>TRBJ2-5|few|TRBD1|TRBV9
TGTGCCAGCAGCGGAACCGGGACAGTCAACGGGGAGACCCAGTACTTC
CASSGTGTVNGETQYF
>TRBJ2-6|few|TRBD1|TRBV20-1
TGCAGTGCTAGCCCGGACAGGGGTCAGGATGGGGCCAACGTCCTGACTTTC
CSASPDRGQDGANVLTF
>TRBJ2-5|.|.|TRBV12-3/TRBV12-4
TGTGCCAGCAGTTTAAGGGGGCCGTTGCCGGGAGGAGAGACCCAGTACTTC
CASSLRGPLPGGETQYF
>TRBJ2-7|.|.|TRBV2
TGTGCCAGCAGTGAAACCCTAGGACCCCGATCCTACGAGCAGTACTTC
CASSETLGPRSYEQYF
>TRBJ2-7|.|TRBD2|TRBV20-1
TGCAGTGCTAGAGACTTTAGCGGGAGCTCCTACGAGCAGTACTTC
CSARDFSGSSYEQYF
>TRBJ1-2|.|TRBD1|TRBV20-1
TGCAGTGCTAGAGAAGACAGGGCCGAGAAGTTTGGCTACACCTTC
CSAREDRAEKFGYTF
>TRBJ2-7|.|.|TRBV3-1
TGTGCCAGCAGCCAAGCAGTTGGCTCCTACGAGCAGTACTTC
CASSQAVGSYEQYF
>TRBJ2-3|.|TRBD2|TRBV12-3/TRBV12-4
TGTGCCAGTAGAGCGGGAGCCCTGCAGTATTTT
CASRAGALQYF
>TRBJ1-1|.|.|TRBV10-3
TGTGCCATCAGTGGCCACGGGCCGAACACTGAAGCTTTCTTT
CAISGHGPNTEAFF
>TRBJ2-5|.|TRBD1|TRBV24-1
TGTGCCACCAGTGATTTGCTCCCCGGACAGGGGAGGCCGAAAGAGACCCAGTACTTC
CATSDLLPGQGRPKETQYF
>TRBJ2-4|.|TRBD2|TRBV6-1
TGTGCCGGCAGTGAACCCTGGGGGGGGAACATTCAGTACTTC
CAGSEPWGGNIQYF
>TRBJ2-1|.|.|TRBV20-1
TGCAGTGCTAGAGATTGGGCTAGCGTAACCCTCAATGAGCAGTTCTTC
CSARDWASVTLNEQFF
>TRBJ1-1|.|.|TRBV20-1
TGCAGTGCTAGATTTGGGGCCGCGAACACTGAAGCTTTCTTT
CSARFGAANTEAFF
>TRBJ2-5|many|.|TRBV12-3/TRBV12-4
TGTGCCAGCAGTCCAAATTACGGGACCCAGTACTTC
CASSPNYGTQYF
>TRBJ2-1|.|.|TRBV4-1
TGCGCCAGCGGCCAAGGCCGCGCTGGGGGGGCTGATGAGCAGTTCTTC
CASGQGRAGGADEQFF
>TRBJ2-1|few|TRBD2|TRBV10-3
TGTGCCATCAGTGAGTCGACTAGCGGGGGGTACAATGAGCAGTTCTTC
CAISESTSGGYNEQFF
>TRBJ1-1|few|TRBD1|TRBV27
TGTGCCAGCATCATCAGGGGGGGAGCTTTCTTT
CASIIRGGAFF
>TRBJ2-6|few|TRBD1|TRBV20-1
TGCAGTGCTTCAACAGGGGCTGGGGCCAACGTCCTGACTTTC
CSASTGAGANVLTF
>TRBJ2-7|few|TRBD1|TRBV6-5
TGTGCCAGCAGCATGTGGGGCCAGGGGGCATCCGAGCAGTACTTC
CASSMWGQGASEQYF
>TRBJ2-5|.|TRBD2|TRBV13
TGTGCCAGCAGCATTCGGAGGACTGCGGGAGAAAAAGAGACCCAGTACTTC
CASSIRRTAGEKETQYF
>TRBJ2-3|.|TRBD2|TRBV15
TGTGCCACCAGCAGGGCCAGCGGGAGGGCCGGGGATACGCAGTATTTT
CATSRASGRAGDTQYF
>TRBJ2-1|few|TRBD2|TRBV5-1
TGCGCCAGCAGCTTGGCCGGGACTAGCGGGAGTGATGAGCAGTTCTTC
CASSLAGTSGSDEQFF
>TRBJ1-5|once|TRBD1|TRBV29-1
TGCAGCGTTGGCAGCAGGGGGCGGGTGGGTAATCAGCCCCAGCATTTT
CSVGSRGRVGNQPQHF
>TRBJ2-7|few|TRBD2|TRBV6-5
TGTGCCAGCAGTTACTTTGCGGGAGGCGAGCAGTACTTC
CASSYFAGGEQYF
>TRBJ2-7|.|TRBD2|TRBV10-3
TGTGCCATCAGTGAGTTGGGCGGGAGGACCTCCTACGAGCAGTACTTC
CAISELGGRTSYEQYF
>TRBJ2-1|.|.|TRBV4-2
TGTGCCAGCAGCCAGGAGGGTGGACTTTACAATGAGCAGTTCTTC
CASSQEGGLYNEQFF
>TRBJ1-2|.|.|TRBV4-1
TGCGCCAGCAGCCATGGACAGCCCGGCTATGGCTACACCTTC
CASSHGQPGYGYTF
>TRBJ2-5|.|.|TRBV2
TGTGCCAGCAGTGGACAGACGAAAGAGACCCAGTACTTC
CASSGQTKETQYF